This TCR beta chain was retrieved from a study of response to subunit inactivated influenza vaccine. From germline, CDR1 is SGHKS and CDR2 YYEKEE (reference sequence). Germline trimming cut 2 bases from V and 5 bases from J; bases unmatched to any gene: 3. The CDR3 contains 13 residues. In its sample, this clonotype was seen many times. No antigen is known for it. One entry per CDR3 protein results from TCRdb running MiXCR on the RT-PCR reads. The table has fewer than 550,000 distinct CDR3 sequences, about 25% seen once. Notes on the study in general: It was the authors' suggestion that each seasonal influenza vaccination recruits few new T cells.

The chain has TRBV5-5 and TRBJ2-5; 7 positions agree with TRBD2. This clonotype was obtained from a man aged 50 to 59 who received an inactivated influenza vaccine. This specimen was CD4+ T cells sorted from PBMCs, taken roughly 5 days after vaccination. This chain's CDR3 is CASSLMGGETQYF. CDR3 bases: TGTGCCAGCAGCTTAATGGGGGGGGAGACCCAGTACTTC.